Reported below is one TCR beta chain. This CDR3 region has 19 residues. V lost 2 bases to trimming and J lost 0 bases; unmatched junction nucleotides: 8. CDR1 MDHEN and CDR2 SYDVKM come from the germline V gene. The sample is drawn from a study of blood T cell repertoires in COVID-19. About the study: From T cells, B-cell-depleted T cells, or PBMCs came the material, which was cDNA or gDNA.

TCRdb's copy holds only in-frame clones and misses some; the assay was immunoSEQ multiplex PCR. The repertoire holds over 60,000 clones, with about 82% as singletons. The rearrangement uses TRBV28 and TRBJ2-3; 13 bases match TRBD2. The sequence was obtained from a human donor in a cohort sampled during active COVID-19. Input material: peripheral blood. CDR3 sequence reads: CASSLRPLGLAGSTDTQYF. CDR3 DNA: TGTGCCAGCAGTTTAAGACCCCTGGGACTAGCGGGGAGCACAGATACGCAGTATTTT.